This TCR beta chain was identified in a study of Ad26.COV2.S vaccination and SARS-CoV-2 variants. The length of the CDR3 is 12 residues. The V end was cut by 1 base, the J end by 2 bases, with 1 base between. Germline assignment: CDR1 LNHDA and CDR2 SQIVND (reference sequence). Method: immunoSEQ multiplex PCR; TCRdb's copy keeps in-frame clones and lacks some. The table shows more than 350,000 clones, with approximately 90% occurring only once. Treatment: around 19 received Ad26.COV2.S at low or high dose, single or two shots; five or six received placebo; per-sample allocation not given. All samples were drawn on day 63, counting from the first vaccine or placebo injection.

The TCR sequence derives from a person between 18 and 65 years old who received the Ad26.COV2.S COVID-19 vaccine or a placebo. The material sequenced was peripheral blood, taken in a trial of Ad26.COV2.S vaccine versus placebo. This chain joins TRBV19 and TRBJ2-3; no reliable D call. CDR3: CASSIATDTQYF. CDR3 coding DNA: TGTGCCAGTAGTATAGCCACAGATACGCAGTATTTT.